This TCR beta chain was recorded in a study of control samples from healthy donors and cancer patients. Clones were sequenced by immunoSEQ multiplex PCR, and TCRdb holds only the in-frame ones, with some missing. The data contain around 120,000 clones, 85% to 95% of them singletons. CDR1 is SGDLS and CDR2 is YYNGEE in the germline V gene. There are 16 residues in the CDR3. Deletions cut 0 bases from V and 0 bases from J, with 12 bases between. Sequences were obtained from PBMCs. The TCR comes from a middle-aged man with head and neck cancer. The chain combines TRBV9 with TRBJ1-1, with D unresolved. The CDR3: CASSVVPDTLNTEAFF. The CDR3 bases are TGTGCCAGCAGCGTAGTACCCGACACCCTGAACACTGAAGCTTTCTTT.